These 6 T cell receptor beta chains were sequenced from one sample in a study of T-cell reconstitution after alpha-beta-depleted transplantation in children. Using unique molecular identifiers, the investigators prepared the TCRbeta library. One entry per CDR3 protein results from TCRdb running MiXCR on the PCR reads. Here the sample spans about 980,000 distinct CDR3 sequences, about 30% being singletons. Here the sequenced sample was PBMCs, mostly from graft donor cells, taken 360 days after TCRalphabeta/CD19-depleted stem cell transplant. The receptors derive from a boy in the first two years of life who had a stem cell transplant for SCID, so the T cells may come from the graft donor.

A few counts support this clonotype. The CDR3 sequence is CSVGQGNEQFF. The CDR3 nucleotides read TGCAGCGTTGGACAGGGCAATGAGCAGTTCTTC. V and J are TRBV29-1 and TRBJ2-1; 7 bases align to TRBD1. The junction had 0 bases not matched to a gene; V was cut back by 4 bases and J by 6 bases. The germline CDR1 and CDR2 sequences are SQVTM and ANQGSEA. CDR3 length: 11 amino acids.

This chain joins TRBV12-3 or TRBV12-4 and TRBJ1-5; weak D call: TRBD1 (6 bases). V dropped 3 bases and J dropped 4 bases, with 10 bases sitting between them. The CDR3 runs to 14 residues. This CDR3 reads CASSFGTLNQPQHF. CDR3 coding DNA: TGTGCCAGCAGTTTCGGGACACTAAATCAGCCCCAGCATTTT.

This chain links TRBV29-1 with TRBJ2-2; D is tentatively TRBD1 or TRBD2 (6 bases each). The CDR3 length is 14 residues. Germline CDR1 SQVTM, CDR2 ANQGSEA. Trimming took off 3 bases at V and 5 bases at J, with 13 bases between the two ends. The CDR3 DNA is TGCAGCGTTGACGGGGAAGGGGGGACCGGGGAGCTGTTTTTT. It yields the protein CSVDGEGGTGELFF.

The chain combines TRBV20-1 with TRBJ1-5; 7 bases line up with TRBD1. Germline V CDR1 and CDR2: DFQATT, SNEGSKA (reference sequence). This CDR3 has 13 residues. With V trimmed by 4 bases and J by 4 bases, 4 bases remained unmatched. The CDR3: CSAIRQGNQPQHF. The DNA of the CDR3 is TGCAGTGCTATAAGACAGGGAAATCAGCCCCAGCATTTT.

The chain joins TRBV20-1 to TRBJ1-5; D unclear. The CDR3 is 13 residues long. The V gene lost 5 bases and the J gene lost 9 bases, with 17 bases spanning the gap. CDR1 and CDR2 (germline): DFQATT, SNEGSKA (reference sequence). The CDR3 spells CSASQGKFRPQHF. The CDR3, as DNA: TGCAGTGCTTCTCAAGGGAAGTTTCGGCCCCAGCATTTT.

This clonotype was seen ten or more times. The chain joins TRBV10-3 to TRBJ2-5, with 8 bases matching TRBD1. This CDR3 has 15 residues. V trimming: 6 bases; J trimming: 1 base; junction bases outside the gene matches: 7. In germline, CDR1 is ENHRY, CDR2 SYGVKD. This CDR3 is CAISRNGQGQETQYF. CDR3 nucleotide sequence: TGTGCCATCAGCAGAAATGGACAGGGCCAAGAGACCCAGTACTTC.